This T cell receptor (beta chain) originates from a study of cytomegalovirus exposure and HLA in healthy donors. After removal of 8 bases from V and 2 bases from J, the junction contained 3 bases not matched to a gene. The CDR3 covers 13 residues. The germline gives CDR1 MNHNY, CDR2 SVGAGI (reference sequence). Clones were sequenced by immunoSEQ multiplex PCR, and TCRdb holds only the in-frame ones, with some missing. This repertoire shows 65,000 to 75,000 clones, nearly 95% found once; its top ten account for approximately 5%. The donors were members of the approximately 110-subject validation cohort (separate from the approximately 650-subject first cohort).

The sequence came from a man younger than 30 in good health and CMV-seropositive. The V and J genes are TRBV6-6 and TRBJ2-1; 7 bases match TRBD2. Specimen: PBMCs. The CDR3 region is CASLRETYNEQFF. Written as DNA, the CDR3 is TGTGCCAGCTTGCGGGAGACCTACAATGAGCAGTTCTTC.